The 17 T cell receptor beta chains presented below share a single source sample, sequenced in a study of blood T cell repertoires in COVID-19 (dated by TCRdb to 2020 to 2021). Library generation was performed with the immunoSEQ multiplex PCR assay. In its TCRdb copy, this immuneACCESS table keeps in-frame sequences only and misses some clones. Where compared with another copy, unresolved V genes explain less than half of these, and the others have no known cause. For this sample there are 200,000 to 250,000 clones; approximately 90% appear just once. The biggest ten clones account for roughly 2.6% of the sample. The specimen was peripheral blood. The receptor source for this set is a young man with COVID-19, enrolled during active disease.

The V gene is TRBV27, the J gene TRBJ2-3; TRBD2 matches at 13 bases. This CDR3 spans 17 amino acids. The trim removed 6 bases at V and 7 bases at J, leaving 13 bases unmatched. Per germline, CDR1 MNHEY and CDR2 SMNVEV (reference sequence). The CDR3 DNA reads TGTGCCAGCAGATACCCGACTAGCGGGAGGCATAGGAATACGCAGTATTTT. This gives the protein CASRYPTSGRHRNTQYF.

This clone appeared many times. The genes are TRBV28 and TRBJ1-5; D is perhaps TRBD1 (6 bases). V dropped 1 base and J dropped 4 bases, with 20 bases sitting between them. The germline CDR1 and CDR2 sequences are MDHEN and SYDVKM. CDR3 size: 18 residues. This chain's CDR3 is CASSLFFGGQGGNQPQHF. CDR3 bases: TGTGCCAGCAGTTTATTTTTCGGGGGGCAGGGTGGGAATCAGCCCCAGCATTTT.

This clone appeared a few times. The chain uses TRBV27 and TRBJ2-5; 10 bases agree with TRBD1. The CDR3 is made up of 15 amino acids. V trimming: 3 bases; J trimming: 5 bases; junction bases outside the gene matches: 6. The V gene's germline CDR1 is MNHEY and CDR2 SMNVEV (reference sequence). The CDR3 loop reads CASSLGDRGSETQYF. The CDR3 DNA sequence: TGTGCCAGCAGTTTGGGGGACAGGGGTTCGGAGACCCAGTACTTC.

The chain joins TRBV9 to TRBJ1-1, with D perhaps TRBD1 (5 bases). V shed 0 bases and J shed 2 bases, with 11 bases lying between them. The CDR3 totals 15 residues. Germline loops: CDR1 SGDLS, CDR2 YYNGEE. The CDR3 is CASSVDQGRNTEAFF. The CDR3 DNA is TGTGCCAGCAGCGTAGACCAGGGTCGAAACACTGAAGCTTTCTTT.

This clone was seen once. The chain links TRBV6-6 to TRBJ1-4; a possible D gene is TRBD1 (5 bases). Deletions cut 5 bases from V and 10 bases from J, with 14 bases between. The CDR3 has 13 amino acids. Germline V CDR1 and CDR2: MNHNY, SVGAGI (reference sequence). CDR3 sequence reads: CASSPPGLGKLFF. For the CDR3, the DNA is TGTGCCAGCAGTCCACCGGGACTGGGAAAACTGTTTTTT.

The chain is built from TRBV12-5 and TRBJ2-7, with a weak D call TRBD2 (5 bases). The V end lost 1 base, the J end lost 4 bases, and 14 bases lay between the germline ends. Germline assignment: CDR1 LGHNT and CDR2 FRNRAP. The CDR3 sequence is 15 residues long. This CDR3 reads CASGLGLALPYEQYF. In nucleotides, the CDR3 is TGTGCTAGTGGTTTGGGGCTAGCCCTCCCTTACGAGCAGTACTTC. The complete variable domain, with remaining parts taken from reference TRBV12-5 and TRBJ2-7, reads DARVTQTPRHKVTEMGQEVTMRCQPILGHNTVFWYRQTMMQGLELLAYFRNRAPLDDSGMPKDRFSAEMPDATLATLKIQPSEPRDSAVYFCASGLGLALPYEQYFGPGTRLTVT.

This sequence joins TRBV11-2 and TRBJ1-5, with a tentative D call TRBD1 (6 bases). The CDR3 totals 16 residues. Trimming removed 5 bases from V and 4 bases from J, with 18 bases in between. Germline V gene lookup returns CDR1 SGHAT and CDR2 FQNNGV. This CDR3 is CASSPGPQGTNQPQHF. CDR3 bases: TGTGCCAGCAGCCCGGGCCCACAGGGCACTAATCAGCCCCAGCATTTT. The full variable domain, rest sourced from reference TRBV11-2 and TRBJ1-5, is EAGVAQSPRYKIIEKRQSVAFWCNPISGHATLYWYQQILGQGPKLLIQFQNNGVVDDSQLPKDRFSAERLKGVDSTLKIQPAKLEDSAVYLCASSPGPQGTNQPQHFGDGTRLSIL.

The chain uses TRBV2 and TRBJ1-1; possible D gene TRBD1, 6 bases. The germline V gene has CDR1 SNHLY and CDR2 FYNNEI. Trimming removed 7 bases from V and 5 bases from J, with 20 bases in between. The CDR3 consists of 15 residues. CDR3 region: CASNRVTRARTEAFF. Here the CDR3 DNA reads TGTGCCAGCAACAGGGTAACTCGCGCTAGGACTGAAGCTTTCTTT.

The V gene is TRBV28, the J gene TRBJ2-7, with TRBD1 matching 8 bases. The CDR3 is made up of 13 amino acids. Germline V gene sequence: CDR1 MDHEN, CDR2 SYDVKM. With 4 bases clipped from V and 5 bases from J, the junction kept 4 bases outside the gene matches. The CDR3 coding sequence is TGTGCCAGCAGTTCGACAGGGGAAGACGAGCAGTACTTC. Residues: CASSSTGEDEQYF.

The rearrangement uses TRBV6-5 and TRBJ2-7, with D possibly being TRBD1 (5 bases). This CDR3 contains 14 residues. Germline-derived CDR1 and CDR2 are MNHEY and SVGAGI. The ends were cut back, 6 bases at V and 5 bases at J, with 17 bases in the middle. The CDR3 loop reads CASRPGAGRHEQYF. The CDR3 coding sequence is TGTGCCAGCAGGCCTGGGGCAGGGCGGCACGAGCAGTACTTC.

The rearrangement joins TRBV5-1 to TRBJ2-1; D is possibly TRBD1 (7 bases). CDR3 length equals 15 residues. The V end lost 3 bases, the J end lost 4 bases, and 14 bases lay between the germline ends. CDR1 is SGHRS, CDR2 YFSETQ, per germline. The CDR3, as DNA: TGCGCCAGCAGCTCCAGGGGGGTTTGGTACAATGAGCAGTTCTTC. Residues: CASSSRGVWYNEQFF.

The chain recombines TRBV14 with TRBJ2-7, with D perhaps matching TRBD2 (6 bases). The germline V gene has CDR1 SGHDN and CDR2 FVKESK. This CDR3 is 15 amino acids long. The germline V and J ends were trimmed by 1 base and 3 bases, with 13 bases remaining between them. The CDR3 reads CASSQVSGGDYEQYF. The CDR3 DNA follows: TGTGCCAGCAGCCAAGTTTCCGGGGGAGACTACGAGCAGTACTTC.

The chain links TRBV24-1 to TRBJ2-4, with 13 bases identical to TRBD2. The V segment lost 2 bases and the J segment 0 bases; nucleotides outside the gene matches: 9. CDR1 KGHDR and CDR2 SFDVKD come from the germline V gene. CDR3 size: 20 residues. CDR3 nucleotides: TGTGCCACCAGTGATTCTGAACTAGCGGGAGGGCGAGGAGCCAAAAACATTCAGTACTTC. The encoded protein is CATSDSELAGGRGAKNIQYF.

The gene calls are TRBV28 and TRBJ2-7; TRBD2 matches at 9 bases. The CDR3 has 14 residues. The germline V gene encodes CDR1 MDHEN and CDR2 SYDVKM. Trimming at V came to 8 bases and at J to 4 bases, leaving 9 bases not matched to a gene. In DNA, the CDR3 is TGTGCCAGCCGAGGGACTAGCTTTAGATACGAGCAGTACTTC. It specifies CASRGTSFRYEQYF.

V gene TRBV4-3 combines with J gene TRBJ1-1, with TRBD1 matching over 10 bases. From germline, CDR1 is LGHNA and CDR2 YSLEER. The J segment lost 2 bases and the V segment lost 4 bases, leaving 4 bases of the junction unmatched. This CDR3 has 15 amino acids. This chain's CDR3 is CASSRLTGGNTEAFF. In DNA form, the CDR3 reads TGCGCCAGCAGCCGCCTGACAGGGGGCAACACTGAAGCTTTCTTT.

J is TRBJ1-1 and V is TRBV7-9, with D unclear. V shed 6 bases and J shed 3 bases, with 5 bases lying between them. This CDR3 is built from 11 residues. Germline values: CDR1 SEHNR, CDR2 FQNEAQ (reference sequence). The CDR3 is CASSPDTEAFF. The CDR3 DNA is TGTGCCAGCAGTCCCGACACTGAAGCTTTCTTT. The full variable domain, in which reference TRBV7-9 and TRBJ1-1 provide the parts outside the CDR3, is DTGVSQNPRHKITKRGQNVTFRCDPISEHNRLYWYRQTLGQGPEFLTYFQNEAQLEKSRLLSDRFSAERPKGSFSTLEIQRTEQGDSAMYLCASSPDTEAFFGQGTRLTVV.

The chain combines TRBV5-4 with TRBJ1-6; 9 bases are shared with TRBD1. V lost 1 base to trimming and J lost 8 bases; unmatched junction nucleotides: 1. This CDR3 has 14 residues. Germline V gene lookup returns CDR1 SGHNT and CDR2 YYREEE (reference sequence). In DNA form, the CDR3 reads TGTGCCAGCAGCTTGACAGGGGGCGATTCACCCCTCCACTTT. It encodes CASSLTGGDSPLHF.